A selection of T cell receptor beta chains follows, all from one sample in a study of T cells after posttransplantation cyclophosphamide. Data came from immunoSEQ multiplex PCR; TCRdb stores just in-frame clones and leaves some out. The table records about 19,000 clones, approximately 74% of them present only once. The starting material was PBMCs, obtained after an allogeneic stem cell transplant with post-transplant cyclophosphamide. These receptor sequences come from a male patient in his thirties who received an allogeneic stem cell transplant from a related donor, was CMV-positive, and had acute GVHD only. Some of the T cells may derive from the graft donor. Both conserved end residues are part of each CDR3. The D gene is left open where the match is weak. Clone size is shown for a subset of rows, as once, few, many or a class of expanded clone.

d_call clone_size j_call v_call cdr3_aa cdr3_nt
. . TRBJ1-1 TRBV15 CATSIIGTEAFF TGTGCCACCAGCATCATCGGGACAGAAGCTTTCTTT
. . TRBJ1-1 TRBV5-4 CASSLAGGLGTEAFF TGTGCCAGCAGCTTGGCCGGGGGGCTTGGCACTGAAGCTTTCTTT
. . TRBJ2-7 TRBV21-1 CASSKDTEVRTYEQYF TGTGCCAGCAGCAAAGACACCGAGGTACGGACCTACGAGCAGTACTTC
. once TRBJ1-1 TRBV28 CASSQTGRGTEAFF TGTGCCAGCAGTCAAACAGGGAGGGGCACTGAAGCTTTCTTT
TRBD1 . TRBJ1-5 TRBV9 CASSTGGALNQPQHF TGTGCCAGCAGCACAGGGGGAGCCCTCAATCAGCCCCAGCATTTT
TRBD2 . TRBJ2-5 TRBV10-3 CAPRTSGGEGGRETQYF TGTGCCCCAAGGACTAGCGGGGGGGAGGGGGGTCGGGAGACCCAGTACTTC
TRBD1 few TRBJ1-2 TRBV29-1 CSVTWGQGAGYGYTF TGCAGCGTCACCTGGGGACAGGGGGCCGGCTATGGCTACACCTTC
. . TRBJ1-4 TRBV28 CASNPVWQISNEKLFF TGTGCCAGCAATCCTGTTTGGCAGATCTCTAATGAAAAACTGTTTTTT
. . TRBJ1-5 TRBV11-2 CASSPDGDSNQPQHF TGTGCCAGCAGCCCCGACGGAGATAGCAATCAGCCCCAGCATTTT
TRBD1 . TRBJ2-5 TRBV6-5 CASSTPGQGLYF TGTGCCAGCAGTACCCCGGGACAGGGGTTGTACTTC
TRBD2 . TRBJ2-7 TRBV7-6 CASSQFAGESYEQYF TGTGCCAGCAGCCAGTTTGCGGGGGAATCCTACGAGCAGTACTTC
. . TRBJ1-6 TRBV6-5 CASSPPRVPSPLHF TGTGCCAGCAGTCCCCCCAGGGTCCCTTCACCCCTCCACTTT
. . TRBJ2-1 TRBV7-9 CASTLRYRVNEQFF TGTGCCAGCACCCTTAGATACAGGGTTAATGAGCAGTTCTTC
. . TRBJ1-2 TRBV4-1 CASSQDNGYTF TGCGCCAGCAGCCAAGACAATGGCTACACCTTC
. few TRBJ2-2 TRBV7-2 CASSSRPGELFF TGTGCCAGCAGCTCCCGTCCCGGGGAGCTGTTTTTT
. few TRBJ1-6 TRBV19 CASSIGGQGFSYNSPLHF TGTGCCAGTAGTATTGGCGGCCAGGGGTTCTCCTATAATTCACCCCTCCACTTT
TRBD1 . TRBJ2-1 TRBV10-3 CAISESGQGERKRDNEQFF TGTGCCATCAGTGAGTCGGGACAGGGGGAAAGGAAACGAGACAATGAGCAGTTCTTC
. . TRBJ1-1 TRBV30 CAWREQSEAFF TGTGCCTGGAGAGAACAGTCTGAAGCTTTCTTT
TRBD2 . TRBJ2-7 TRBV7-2 CASSVSGGSYEQYF TGTGCCAGCAGCGTAAGCGGGGGCTCCTACGAGCAGTACTTC
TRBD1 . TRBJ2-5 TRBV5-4 CASSTGQGRGTQYF TGTGCCAGCAGCACAGGACAGGGGCGGGGGACCCAGTACTTC
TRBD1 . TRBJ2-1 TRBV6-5 CASSTRDRGVNEQFF TGTGCCAGCAGTACACGGGACAGGGGTGTAAATGAGCAGTTCTTC
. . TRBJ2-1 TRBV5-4 CASSLEGGVSYNEQFF TGTGCCAGCAGCTTGGAGGGCGGGGTCTCCTACAATGAGCAGTTCTTC
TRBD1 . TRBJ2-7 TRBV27 CASRSGTGLTYEQYF TGTGCCAGCAGGTCCGGGACAGGCTTGACTTACGAGCAGTACTTC
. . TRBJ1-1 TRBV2 CASSPGPGAAFF TGTGCCAGCAGTCCGGGGCCAGGGGCAGCTTTCTTT
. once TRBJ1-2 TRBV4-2 CASSQAVTGYGYTF TGTGCCAGCAGCCAAGCCGTCACCGGCTATGGCTACACCTTC
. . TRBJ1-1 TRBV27 CASSSAREGRVAFF TGTGCCAGCAGTTCCGCTCGGGAGGGGCGCGTAGCTTTCTTT
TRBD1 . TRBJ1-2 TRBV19 CASCTRDSYYGYTF TGTGCCAGCTGTACCCGGGACAGCTACTATGGCTACACCTTC
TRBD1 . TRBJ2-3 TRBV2 CASSRQGLDTQYF TGTGCCAGCAGTCGACAGGGATTAGATACGCAGTATTTT
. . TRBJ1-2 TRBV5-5 CASSWGGRGPEDPTF TGTGCCAGCAGCTGGGGGGGTAGGGGTCCTGAGGACCCAACCTTC
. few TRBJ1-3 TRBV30 CAWSRLGASGNTIYF TGTGCCTGGAGTAGGTTGGGCGCCTCTGGAAACACCATATATTTT
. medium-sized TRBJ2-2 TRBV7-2 CASGEEAHTGELFF TGTGCCAGCGGTGAAGAGGCGCACACCGGGGAGCTGTTTTTT
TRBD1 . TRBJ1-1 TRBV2 CASSLDREYTEAFF TGTGCCAGCAGTCTTGACAGGGAGTACACTGAAGCTTTCTTT
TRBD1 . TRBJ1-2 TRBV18 CASSPSGQGGYTF TGTGCCAGCTCACCTTCGGGACAGGGAGGCTACACCTTC
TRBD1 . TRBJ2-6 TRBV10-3 CAISPGTGNSNVLTF TGTGCCATCAGTCCCGGGACAGGGAATTCCAACGTCCTGACTTTC
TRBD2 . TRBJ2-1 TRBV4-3 CASSYWEGSYNEQFF TGCGCCAGCAGCTATTGGGAGGGCTCCTACAATGAGCAGTTCTTC
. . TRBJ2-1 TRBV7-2 CASSLAVAYNEQFF TGTGCCAGCAGCTTAGCCGTTGCCTACAATGAGCAGTTCTTC
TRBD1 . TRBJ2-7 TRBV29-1 CSVEVQTGGYEQYF TGCAGCGTTGAAGTACAAACAGGGGGCTACGAGCAGTACTTC
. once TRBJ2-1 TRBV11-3 CASSKTANEQFF TGTGCCAGCAGCAAGACAGCTAATGAGCAGTTCTTC
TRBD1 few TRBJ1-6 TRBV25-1 CASSGGQGINSPLHF TGTGCCAGCAGTGGCGGACAGGGAATCAATTCACCCCTCCACTTT
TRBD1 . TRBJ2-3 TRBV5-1 CASIEGGQATDTQYF TGCGCCAGCATCGAAGGGGGACAGGCAACAGATACGCAGTATTTT
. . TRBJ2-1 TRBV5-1 CASSLTTTYDNEQFF TGCGCCAGCAGCTTAACTACAACTTACGACAATGAGCAGTTCTTC
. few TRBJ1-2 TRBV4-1 CASSQERGSYTF TGCGCCAGCAGCCAAGAGCGGGGTAGCTACACCTTC